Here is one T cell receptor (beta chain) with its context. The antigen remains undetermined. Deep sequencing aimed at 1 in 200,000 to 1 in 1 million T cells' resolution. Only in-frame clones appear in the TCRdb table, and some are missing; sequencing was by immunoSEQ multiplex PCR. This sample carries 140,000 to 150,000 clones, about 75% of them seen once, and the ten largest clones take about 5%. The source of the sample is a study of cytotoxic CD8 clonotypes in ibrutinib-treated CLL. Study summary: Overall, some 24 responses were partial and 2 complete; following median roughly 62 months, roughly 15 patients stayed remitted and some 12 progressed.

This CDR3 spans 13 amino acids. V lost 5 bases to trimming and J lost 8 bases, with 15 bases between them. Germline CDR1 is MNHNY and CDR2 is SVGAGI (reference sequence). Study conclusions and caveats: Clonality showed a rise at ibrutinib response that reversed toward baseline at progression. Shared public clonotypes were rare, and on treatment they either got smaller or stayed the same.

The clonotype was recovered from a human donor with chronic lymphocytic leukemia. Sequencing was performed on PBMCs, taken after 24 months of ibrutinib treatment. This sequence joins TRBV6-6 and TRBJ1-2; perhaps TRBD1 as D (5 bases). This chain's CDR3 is CASSQRGRGGYTF. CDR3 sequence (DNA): TGTGCCAGCAGTCAGAGGGGCCGTGGGGGCTACACCTTC.